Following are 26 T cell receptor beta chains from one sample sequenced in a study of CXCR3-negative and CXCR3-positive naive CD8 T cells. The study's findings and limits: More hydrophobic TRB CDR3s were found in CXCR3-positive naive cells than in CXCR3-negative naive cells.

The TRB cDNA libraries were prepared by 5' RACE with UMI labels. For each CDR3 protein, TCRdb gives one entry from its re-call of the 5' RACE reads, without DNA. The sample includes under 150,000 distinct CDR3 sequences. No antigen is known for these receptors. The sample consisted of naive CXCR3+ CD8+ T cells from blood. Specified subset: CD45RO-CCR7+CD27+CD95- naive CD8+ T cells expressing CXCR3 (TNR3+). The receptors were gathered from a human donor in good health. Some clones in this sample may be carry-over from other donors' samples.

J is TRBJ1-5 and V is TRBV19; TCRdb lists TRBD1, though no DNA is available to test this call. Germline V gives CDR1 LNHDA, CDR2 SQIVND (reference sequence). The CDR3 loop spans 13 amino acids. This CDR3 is CASSGAFNQPQHF.

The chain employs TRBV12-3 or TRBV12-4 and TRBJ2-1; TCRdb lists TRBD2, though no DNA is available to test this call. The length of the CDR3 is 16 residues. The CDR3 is CASSWGIAGSYNEQFF.

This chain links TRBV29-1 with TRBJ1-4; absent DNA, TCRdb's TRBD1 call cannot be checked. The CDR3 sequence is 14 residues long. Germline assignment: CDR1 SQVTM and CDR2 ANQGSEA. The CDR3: CSVETGQGFGKLFF.

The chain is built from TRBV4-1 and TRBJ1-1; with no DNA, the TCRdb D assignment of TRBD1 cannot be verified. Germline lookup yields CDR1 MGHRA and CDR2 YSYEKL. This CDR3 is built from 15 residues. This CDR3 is CASRLEQGAVAEAFF.

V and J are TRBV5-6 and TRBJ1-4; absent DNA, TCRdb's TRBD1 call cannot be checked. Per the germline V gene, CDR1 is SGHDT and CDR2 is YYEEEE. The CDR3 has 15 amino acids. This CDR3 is CASSLMGESYEKLFF.

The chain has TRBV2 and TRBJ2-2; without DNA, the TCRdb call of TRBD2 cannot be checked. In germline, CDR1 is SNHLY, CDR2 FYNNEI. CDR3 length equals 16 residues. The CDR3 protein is CASSASAGALTGELFF.

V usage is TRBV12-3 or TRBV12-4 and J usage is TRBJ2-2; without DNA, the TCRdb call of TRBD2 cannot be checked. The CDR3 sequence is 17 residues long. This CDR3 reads CASSFAGRARTTGELFF.

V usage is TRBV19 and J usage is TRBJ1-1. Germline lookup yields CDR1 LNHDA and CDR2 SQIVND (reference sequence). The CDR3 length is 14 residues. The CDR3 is CASSIGVMNTEAFF.

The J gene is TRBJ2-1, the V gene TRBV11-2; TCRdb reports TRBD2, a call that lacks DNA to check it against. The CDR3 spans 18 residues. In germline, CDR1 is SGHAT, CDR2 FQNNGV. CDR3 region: CASSPGTSGGFSYNEQFF. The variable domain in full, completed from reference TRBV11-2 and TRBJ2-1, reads EAGVAQSPRYKIIEKRQSVAFWCNPISGHATLYWYQQILGQGPKLLIQFQNNGVVDDSQLPKDRFSAERLKGVDSTLKIQPAKLEDSAVYLCASSPGTSGGFSYNEQFFGPGTRLTVL.

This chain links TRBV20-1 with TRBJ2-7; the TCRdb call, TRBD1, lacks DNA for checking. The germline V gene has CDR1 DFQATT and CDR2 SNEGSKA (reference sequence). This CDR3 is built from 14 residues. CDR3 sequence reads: CSAEGAGFRDEQYF.

The CDR3 reads CASSLYGLGLNNEQFF. This chain links TRBV7-3 with TRBJ2-1; TCRdb lists TRBD2, though no DNA is available to test this call. Per the germline V gene, CDR1 is SGHTA and CDR2 is FQGTGA. The CDR3 is 16 residues long. Full variable domain (missing parts from reference TRBV7-3 and TRBJ2-1): GAGVSQTPSNKVTEKGKYVELRCDPISGHTALYWYRQSLGQGPEFLIYFQGTGAADDSGLPNDRFFAVRPEGSVSTLKIQRTERGDSAVYLCASSLYGLGLNNEQFFGPGTRLTVL.

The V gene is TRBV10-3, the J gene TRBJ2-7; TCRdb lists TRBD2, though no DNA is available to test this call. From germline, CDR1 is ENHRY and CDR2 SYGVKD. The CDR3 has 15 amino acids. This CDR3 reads CAIGGLADSSYEQYF.

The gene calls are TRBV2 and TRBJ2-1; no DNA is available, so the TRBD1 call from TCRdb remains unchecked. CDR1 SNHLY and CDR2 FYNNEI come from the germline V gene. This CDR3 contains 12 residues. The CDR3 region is CASSGAGNEQFF. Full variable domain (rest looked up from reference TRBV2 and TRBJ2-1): EPEVTQTPSHQVTQMGQEVILRCVPISNHLYFYWYRQILGQKVEFLVSFYNNEISEKSEIFDDQFSVERPDGSNFTLKIRSTKLEDSAMYFCASSGAGNEQFFGPGTRLTVL.

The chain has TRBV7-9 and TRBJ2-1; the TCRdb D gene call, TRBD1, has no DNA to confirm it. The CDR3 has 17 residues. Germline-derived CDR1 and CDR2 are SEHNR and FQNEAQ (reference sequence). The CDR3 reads CASSYDLAQGVYNEQFF.

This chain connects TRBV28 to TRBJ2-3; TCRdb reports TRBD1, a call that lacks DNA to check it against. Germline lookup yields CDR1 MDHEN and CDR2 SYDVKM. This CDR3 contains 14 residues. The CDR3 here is CASSSGRNTDTQYF.

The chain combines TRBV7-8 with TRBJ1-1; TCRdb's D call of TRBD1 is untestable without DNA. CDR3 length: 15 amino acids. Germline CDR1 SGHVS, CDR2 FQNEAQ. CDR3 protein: CASSTSSRGRPEAFF.

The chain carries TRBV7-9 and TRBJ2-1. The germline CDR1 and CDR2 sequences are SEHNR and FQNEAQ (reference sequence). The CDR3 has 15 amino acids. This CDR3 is CASSLGTTSYNEQFF.

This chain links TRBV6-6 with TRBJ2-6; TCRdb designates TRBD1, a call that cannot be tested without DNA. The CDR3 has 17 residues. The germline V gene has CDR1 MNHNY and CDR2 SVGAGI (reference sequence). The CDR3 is CASSFRQAYSGANVLTF.

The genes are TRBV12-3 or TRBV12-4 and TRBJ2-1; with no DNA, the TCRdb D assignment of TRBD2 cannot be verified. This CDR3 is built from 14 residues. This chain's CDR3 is CASSTSGSPNEQFF.

The CDR3 sequence: CASSWAGGEQYF. The chain employs TRBV28 and TRBJ2-7; TCRdb gives TRBD1 as the D gene, but with no DNA this cannot be confirmed. CDR3 size: 12 residues. Looked up from germline, CDR1 is MDHEN and CDR2 is SYDVKM.

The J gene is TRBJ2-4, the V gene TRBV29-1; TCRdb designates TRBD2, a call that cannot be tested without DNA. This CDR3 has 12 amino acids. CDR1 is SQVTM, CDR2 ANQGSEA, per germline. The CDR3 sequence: CSALGGRNIQYF.

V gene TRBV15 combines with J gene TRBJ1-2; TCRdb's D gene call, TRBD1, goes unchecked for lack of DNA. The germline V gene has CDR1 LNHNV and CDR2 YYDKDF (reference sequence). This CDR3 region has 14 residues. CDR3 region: CATSRGQGDYGYTF.

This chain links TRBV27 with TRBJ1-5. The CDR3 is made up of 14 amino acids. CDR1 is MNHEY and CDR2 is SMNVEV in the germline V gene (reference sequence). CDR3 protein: CASSLSGIYQPQHF.

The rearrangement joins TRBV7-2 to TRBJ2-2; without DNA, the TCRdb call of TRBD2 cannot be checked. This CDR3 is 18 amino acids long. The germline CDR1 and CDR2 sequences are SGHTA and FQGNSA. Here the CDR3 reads CASSLAPPASGATGELFF.

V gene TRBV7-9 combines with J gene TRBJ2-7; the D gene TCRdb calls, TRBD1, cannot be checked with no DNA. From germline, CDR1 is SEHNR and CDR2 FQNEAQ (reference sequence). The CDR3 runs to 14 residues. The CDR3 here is CASTDLGQDYEQYF.

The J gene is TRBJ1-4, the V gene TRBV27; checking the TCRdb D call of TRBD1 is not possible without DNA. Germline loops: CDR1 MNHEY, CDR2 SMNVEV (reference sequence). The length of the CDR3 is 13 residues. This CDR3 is CASGSTGVEKLFF.